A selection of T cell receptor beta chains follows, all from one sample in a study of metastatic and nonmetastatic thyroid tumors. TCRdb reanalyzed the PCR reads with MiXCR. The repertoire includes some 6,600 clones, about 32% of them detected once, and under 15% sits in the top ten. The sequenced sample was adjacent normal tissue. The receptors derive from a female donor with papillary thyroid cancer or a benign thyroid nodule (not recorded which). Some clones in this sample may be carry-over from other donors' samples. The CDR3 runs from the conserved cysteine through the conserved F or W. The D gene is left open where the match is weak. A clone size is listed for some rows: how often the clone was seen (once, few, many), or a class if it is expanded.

DNA: TGTGCCAGCAGCCCCGGGGGTTTGAACACTGAAGCTTTCTTT
CDR3: CASSPGGLNTEAFF
V: TRBV7-3
J: TRBJ1-1
size: once
D: NA

DNA: TGTGCCAGCAGCTTAGAGGGGGCGAGAGATTCACCCCTCCACTTT
CDR3: CASSLEGARDSPLHF
V: TRBV11-2
J: TRBJ1-6
size: large
D: NA

DNA: TGTGCCAGCAGTTCCACCAGTCAGGGTTTCAATAATTCACCCCTCCACTTT
CDR3: CASSSTSQGFNNSPLHF
V: TRBV28
J: TRBJ1-6
size: few
D: NA

DNA: TGTGCTAGTGGCTGGGACAGTCACACTGAAGCTTTCTTT
CDR3: CASGWDSHTEAFF
V: TRBV12-5
J: TRBJ1-1
size: NA
D: TRBD1

DNA: TGTGCCAGCAGTTTAGGGAGCCGGGCTGGAGAGACCCAGTACTTC
CDR3: CASSLGSRAGETQYF
V: TRBV27
J: TRBJ2-5
size: many
D: NA

DNA: TGTGCCAGCAGTGAGACCAGGGGGAACGGCTACACCTTC
CDR3: CASSETRGNGYTF
V: TRBV2
J: TRBJ1-2
size: once
D: TRBD1

DNA: TGTGCCAGCAGCCCTCGGACTAGCGGAGGTATCTACGAGCAGTACTTC
CDR3: CASSPRTSGGIYEQYF
V: TRBV7-8
J: TRBJ2-7
size: NA
D: TRBD2

DNA: TGTGCCAGCAGTTTTCGGCAGGGATGGGCGGGGTACAATGAGCAGTTCTTC
CDR3: CASSFRQGWAGYNEQFF
V: TRBV27
J: TRBJ2-1
size: NA
D: NA

DNA: TGTGCCAGCAGTTTAGGAGCGGGACTTGTCTACGAGCAGTACTTC
CDR3: CASSLGAGLVYEQYF
V: TRBV27
J: TRBJ2-7
size: few
D: TRBD2

DNA: TGCAGTGCTACTGTCGATATTTACGAGCAGTACTTC
CDR3: CSATVDIYEQYF
V: TRBV20-1
J: TRBJ2-7
size: once
D: NA

DNA: TGTGCCAGCGGCAAAAGGCAGCACCCTGGAAACACCATATATTTT
CDR3: CASGKRQHPGNTIYF
V: TRBV11-2
J: TRBJ1-3
size: NA
D: NA

DNA: TGTGCCAGCTCACCACAAAGAGGGGTCAACACCGGGGAGCTGTTTTTT
CDR3: CASSPQRGVNTGELFF
V: TRBV18
J: TRBJ2-2
size: NA
D: NA

DNA: TGTGCCAGCAGTGAAGCTAGGGTTTCCGTCTATAGCAATCAGCCCCAGCATTTT
CDR3: CASSEARVSVYSNQPQHF
V: TRBV6-1
J: TRBJ1-5
size: few
D: NA

DNA: TGTGCCAGCAGTGTTCGGACAGGGATAACTGAAGCTTTCTTT
CDR3: CASSVRTGITEAFF
V: TRBV6-1
J: TRBJ1-1
size: few
D: TRBD1

DNA: TGTGCCCATAACACAGGGGCTAACTATGGCTACACCTTC
CDR3: CAHNTGANYGYTF
V: TRBV30
J: TRBJ1-2
size: few
D: TRBD1

DNA: TGTGCCAGCAGCTTATCTACAGATCGGGGCACTGAAGCTTTCTTT
CDR3: CASSLSTDRGTEAFF
V: TRBV7-9
J: TRBJ1-1
size: NA
D: NA

DNA: TGCAGTGCTACCAATGGGGATACCGGGGAGCTGTTTTTT
CDR3: CSATNGDTGELFF
V: TRBV20-1
J: TRBJ2-2
size: NA
D: NA

DNA: TGTGCCAGCAGCCCGAGACAGGGGGCGCGAGGTGAGCAGTTCTTC
CDR3: CASSPRQGARGEQFF
V: TRBV7-3
J: TRBJ2-1
size: NA
D: TRBD1

DNA: TGTAGCTCTAGGACCCAGGGGACCTCCAACATTCAGTACTTC
CDR3: CSSRTQGTSNIQYF
V: TRBV20-1
J: TRBJ2-4
size: NA
D: NA

DNA: TGTGCCAGCAGTACTGAATACAGGGCGAACACTGAAGCTTTCTTT
CDR3: CASSTEYRANTEAFF
V: TRBV6-5
J: TRBJ1-1
size: NA
D: NA

DNA: TGTGCCAGCAGTGACTCTTGGGGACCCCCTTCTGAAGCTTTCTTT
CDR3: CASSDSWGPPSEAFF
V: TRBV6-2/TRBV6-3
J: TRBJ1-1
size: few
D: NA

DNA: TGTGCCAGCAGCTTCGGGGGGGCCATGTACGAGCAGTACTTC
CDR3: CASSFGGAMYEQYF
V: TRBV7-8
J: TRBJ2-7
size: few
D: TRBD2

DNA: TGCAGTGCGATACAAACTCCACCCTTTCACTACGAGCAGTACTTC
CDR3: CSAIQTPPFHYEQYF
V: TRBV20-1
J: TRBJ2-7
size: NA
D: NA

DNA: TGTGCCAGTAGTATCAACAGGGTAGCCGAGCAGTACTTC
CDR3: CASSINRVAEQYF
V: TRBV19
J: TRBJ2-7
size: few
D: NA

DNA: TGTGCCAGCAGTTTAGGAGCTTTCTCCTACAATGAGCAGTTCTTC
CDR3: CASSLGAFSYNEQFF
V: TRBV6-1
J: TRBJ2-1
size: few
D: NA

DNA: TGCAGTGCTAGAAGGGGATATACCCGAGCCTACAATGAGCAGTTCTTC
CDR3: CSARRGYTRAYNEQFF
V: TRBV20-1
J: TRBJ2-1
size: NA
D: NA

DNA: TGCAGCGCACGGACAGGGGGGTCCTACGAGCAGTACTTC
CDR3: CSARTGGSYEQYF
V: TRBV29-1
J: TRBJ2-7
size: NA
D: TRBD1

DNA: TGTGCCACCTATCTGAGGGGGGGAAAGGCCTATAATTCACCCCTCCACTTT
CDR3: CATYLRGGKAYNSPLHF
V: TRBV24-1
J: TRBJ1-6
size: large
D: NA

DNA: TGTGCCAGCAGCCCTACGGCCAGGGTAGTAGCTAACTATGGCTACACCTTC
CDR3: CASSPTARVVANYGYTF
V: TRBV27
J: TRBJ1-2
size: NA
D: NA

DNA: TGTGCCAGCAGTCCTGGGACAGGGGTCGAGCAGTACTTC
CDR3: CASSPGTGVEQYF
V: TRBV27
J: TRBJ2-7
size: few
D: TRBD1

DNA: TGTGCCAGCAGTCCCCGGGGGGGTCCGGCATATTCACCCCTCCACTTT
CDR3: CASSPRGGPAYSPLHF
V: TRBV6-1
J: TRBJ1-6
size: NA
D: NA

DNA: TGCAGTGCTAGAGGACTAGCGGGAGGGCCTTGGGACGAGCAGTACTTC
CDR3: CSARGLAGGPWDEQYF
V: TRBV20-1
J: TRBJ2-7
size: NA
D: TRBD2

DNA: TGTGCCACCAGCAGAGGAGGGGTAAACACTGAAGCTTTCTTT
CDR3: CATSRGGVNTEAFF
V: TRBV15
J: TRBJ1-1
size: few
D: NA

DNA: TGTGCCAGCAGCGGGTGGCAGGACGCAGAGACCCAGTACTTC
CDR3: CASSGWQDAETQYF
V: TRBV9
J: TRBJ2-5
size: few
D: NA

DNA: TGTGCCAGCAGTTACGTAGGCAGGCAAACTGAAGCTTTCTTT
CDR3: CASSYVGRQTEAFF
V: TRBV6-5
J: TRBJ1-1
size: NA
D: NA

DNA: TGTGCCAGCAGTAGACACCCAGGCGAAAAACTGTTTTTT
CDR3: CASSRHPGEKLFF
V: TRBV6-5
J: TRBJ1-4
size: few
D: NA

DNA: TGCAGTGCTAGATTTAGCGGGATGGAACAAGAGACCCAGTACTTC
CDR3: CSARFSGMEQETQYF
V: TRBV20-1
J: TRBJ2-5
size: NA
D: TRBD2

DNA: TGCGCCAGCAGCCAAGACCGTACAGGGGCGAATGGCTACACCTTC
CDR3: CASSQDRTGANGYTF
V: TRBV4-3
J: TRBJ1-2
size: NA
D: TRBD1

DNA: TGCAGTGCTAGATTCTCCGGAAACACCATATATTTT
CDR3: CSARFSGNTIYF
V: TRBV20-1
J: TRBJ1-3
size: once
D: NA

DNA: TGTGCCAGCAGTAACACCTACAATGAGCAGTTCTTC
CDR3: CASSNTYNEQFF
V: TRBV11-3
J: TRBJ2-1
size: NA
D: NA

DNA: TGTGCCAGCAGCCAAGAGGCCCTCTACGAGCAGTACTTC
CDR3: CASSQEALYEQYF
V: TRBV3-1
J: TRBJ2-7
size: NA
D: NA

DNA: TGTGCCAGCAGTCCTGCCGGGACAGCTAACTATGGCTACACCTTC
CDR3: CASSPAGTANYGYTF
V: TRBV27
J: TRBJ1-2
size: NA
D: TRBD1

DNA: TGCGCCAGCAGCGAGGGGGACAGGACAGATACGCAGTATTTT
CDR3: CASSEGDRTDTQYF
V: TRBV5-1
J: TRBJ2-3
size: NA
D: TRBD1

DNA: TGCAGTGCCATCATAGCGGGAGGGCTGAGTGAGCAGTACTTC
CDR3: CSAIIAGGLSEQYF
V: TRBV20-1
J: TRBJ2-7
size: NA
D: TRBD2

DNA: TGCGCCAGCAGCGACGGGGCGAAATACACCTTC
CDR3: CASSDGAKYTF
V: TRBV5-1
J: TRBJ1-2
size: NA
D: NA